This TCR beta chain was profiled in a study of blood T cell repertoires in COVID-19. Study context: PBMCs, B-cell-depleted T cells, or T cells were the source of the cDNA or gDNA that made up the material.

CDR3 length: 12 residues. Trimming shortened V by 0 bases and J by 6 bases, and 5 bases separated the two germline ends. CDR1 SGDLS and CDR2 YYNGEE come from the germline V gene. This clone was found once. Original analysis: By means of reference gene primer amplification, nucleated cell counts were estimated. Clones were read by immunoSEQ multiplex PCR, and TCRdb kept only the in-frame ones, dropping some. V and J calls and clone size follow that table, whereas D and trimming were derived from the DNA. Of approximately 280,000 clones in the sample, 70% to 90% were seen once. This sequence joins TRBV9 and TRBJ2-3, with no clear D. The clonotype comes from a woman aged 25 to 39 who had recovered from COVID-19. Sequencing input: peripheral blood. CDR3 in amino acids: CASSVDLDTQYF. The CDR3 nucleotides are TGTGCCAGCAGCGTAGATCTGGATACGCAGTATTTT.